This T cell receptor (beta chain) was retrieved from a study of blood T cells in healthy people across ages. Study-level findings and limits: A roughly linear age-dependent decrease characterized TCR beta diversity per million T cells. Estimated diversity, derived from one million T cells, was regarded as an underestimate.

CDR3 length: 15 residues. Germline CDR1 is DFQATT and CDR2 is SNEGSKA (reference sequence). V was clipped by 4 bases and J by 1 base, with 13 bases between them. Alongside a J-beta primer mix, a sample-barcoded 5' primer served in a second PCR lasting about 6 to 12 cycles. A tag from a template-switch adaptor with 12 random nucleotides marked each cDNA molecule. TCRdb re-analysed the 5' RACE reads in MiXCR, keeping a single row per CDR3 protein. The repertoire holds roughly 680,000 distinct CDR3 sequences, with 21% as singletons. In the case of this clonotype: The target antigen is unknown. A much larger clone differs by one base, so this may be a read error.

The sequence came from an older man in good health. V gene TRBV20-1 combines with J gene TRBJ1-4; a possible D gene is TRBD1 (5 bases). Sequencing used blood. As DNA, the CDR3 is TGCAGTGCTACGGGGACCCAGGGAACTAATGAAAAACTGTTTTTT. It codes for CSATGTQGTNEKLFF.